A single sample is the source of the 31 T cell receptor beta chains below, sequenced in a study of radiation and T cells in renal cell carcinoma. The time point denotes: blood 2 weeks post-SBRT. The treatment: 15 Gy SBRT to primary tumor, nephrectomy 4 weeks later. Produced via immunoSEQ multiplex PCR; TCRdb's table is partial and in-frame only. Among approximately 61,000 clones listed, around three quarters were seen once. The sequencing here drew on blood, taken from a patient whose treatment included radiotherapy and nephrectomy. The source is a man in his 60s with renal cell carcinoma.

The chain combines TRBV7-9 with TRBJ1-1; D gene uncertain. Trimming removed 10 bases at V and 3 bases at J, with 9 bases between. The CDR3 length is 11 residues. Germline V CDR1 and CDR2: SEHNR, FQNEAQ (reference sequence). CDR3 sequence (DNA): TGTGCCACCCTGTCCGACACTGAAGCTTTCTTT. It codes for CATLSDTEAFF.

CDR3 region: CASSLRERETYNEQFF. In nucleotides, the CDR3 is TGTGCCAGCAGCTTAAGAGAGCGGGAGACCTACAATGAGCAGTTCTTC. V usage is TRBV7-9 and J usage is TRBJ2-1; TRBD2 aligns across 8 bases. V lost 2 bases to trimming and J lost 2 bases; unmatched junction nucleotides: 5. CDR1 and CDR2 from the germline V gene are SEHNR and FQNEAQ (reference sequence). The CDR3 covers 16 residues. Full variable domain (missing parts from reference TRBV7-9 and TRBJ2-1): DTGVSQNPRHKITKRGQNVTFRCDPISEHNRLYWYRQTLGQGPEFLTYFQNEAQLEKSRLLSDRFSAERPKGSFSTLEIQRTEQGDSAMYLCASSLRERETYNEQFFGPGTRLTVL.

CDR3: CAWSIGAGSYEQYV. CDR3 nucleotides: TGTGCCTGGAGTATAGGGGCGGGGAGCTACGAGCAGTACGTC. V gene TRBV30 combines with J gene TRBJ2-7; weak D call: TRBD2 (6 bases). The V gene lost 2 bases and the J gene lost 3 bases, with 14 bases spanning the gap. This CDR3 has 14 residues. Germline CDR1 GTSNPN, CDR2 SVGIG (reference sequence).

This clone appeared a few times. V gene TRBV11-2 combines with J gene TRBJ2-7; no clear D gene. Germline CDR1 SGHAT, CDR2 FQNNGV. Between the trimmed V and J ends, which lost 2 bases and 3 bases, there was a span of 8 bases. This CDR3 comprises 13 residues. The CDR3: CASSLRQDYEQYV. CDR3 in DNA: TGTGCCAGCAGCTTACGCCAGGACTACGAGCAGTACGTC.

V and J are TRBV11-2 and TRBJ2-7; the match to TRBD2 covers 10 bases. The CDR3 is made up of 16 amino acids. Germline V CDR1 and CDR2: SGHAT, FQNNGV. With 11 bases clipped from V and 6 bases from J, the junction kept 19 bases outside the gene matches. The CDR3 spells CADQLKLAGPRVEQYV. CDR3 sequence (DNA): TGTGCCGATCAGTTGAAACTAGCGGGACCTAGGGTCGAGCAGTACGTC.

This clone was detected a few times. The chain links TRBV5-1 to TRBJ1-5; 7 nucleotides agree with TRBD1. V trimming: 2 bases; J trimming: 3 bases; junction bases outside the gene matches: 2. The germline V gene encodes CDR1 SGHRS and CDR2 YFSETQ. This CDR3 region has 14 residues. The CDR3 DNA reads as TGCGCCAGCAGCTTCGGGACAGACAATCAGCCCCAGCATTTT. Translation gives CASSFGTDNQPQHF.

The gene calls are TRBV15 and TRBJ1-1; D is undetermined. The CDR3 contains 13 residues. Trimming cost V 0 bases and J 5 bases, with 7 bases left between them. CDR1 LNHNV and CDR2 YYDKDF come from the germline V gene (reference sequence). This chain's CDR3 is CATSREFWTEAFF. The CDR3 DNA sequence: TGTGCCACCAGCAGAGAGTTCTGGACTGAAGCTTTCTTT.

The chain is built from TRBV14 and TRBJ2-3, with TRBD2 matching over 7 bases. The CDR3 length is 15 residues. J lost 6 bases, V lost 1 base, and 7 bases had no gene match. From germline, CDR1 is SGHDN and CDR2 FVKESK. In DNA form, the CDR3 reads TGTGCCAGCAGCCAAGGGACTAGGTTTTTGGATACGCAGTATTTT. This translates into CASSQGTRFLDTQYF. Full variable domain (remainder filled in from reference TRBV14 and TRBJ2-3): EAGVTQFPSHSVIEKGQTVTLRCDPISGHDNLYWYRRVMGKEIKFLLHFVKESKQDESGMPNNRFLAERTGGTYSTLKVQPAELEDSGVYFCASSQGTRFLDTQYFGPGTRLTVL.

The rearrangement uses TRBV29-1 and TRBJ2-1; the match to TRBD2 covers 9 bases. This CDR3 region has 13 residues. The V segment lost 4 bases and the J segment 4 bases; nucleotides outside the gene matches: 2. Germline loops: CDR1 SQVTM, CDR2 ANQGSEA. CDR3 loop: CSVVTSGYNEQFF. The CDR3 bases are TGCAGCGTTGTGACTAGCGGTTACAATGAGCAGTTCTTC.

The sample holds one count of this clone. The chain is built from TRBV14 and TRBJ2-3, with D possibly being TRBD1 or TRBD2 (6 bases each). This CDR3 is 12 amino acids long. Germline CDR1 and CDR2: SGHDN and FVKESK. V was pared by 1 base and J by 13 bases, with 12 bases between. This CDR3 is CASSQVWGAEYF. In nucleotides, the CDR3 is TGTGCCAGCAGCCAAGTCTGGGGGGCGGAGTATTTT.

CDR3 in amino acids: CAWRQPGLAGNSYEQYF. CDR3 in DNA: TGTGCCTGGAGGCAACCTGGACTAGCGGGGAACTCCTACGAGCAGTACTTC. This chain joins TRBV30 and TRBJ2-7; 12 bases match TRBD2. This CDR3 has 17 residues. The germline CDR1 and CDR2 sequences are GTSNPN and SVGIG (reference sequence). V was clipped by 3 bases and J by 0 bases; unmatched bases: 9.

The J gene is TRBJ2-5, the V gene TRBV6-6; 11 bases line up with TRBD1. This CDR3 has 14 amino acids. V trimming: 9 bases; J trimming: 5 bases; junction bases outside the gene matches: 8. The V gene's germline CDR1 is MNHNY and CDR2 SVGAGI (reference sequence). The chain's CDR3 is CASSGQGAMETQYF. The CDR3 coding sequence is TGTGCCAGTTCCGGACAGGGGGCAATGGAGACCCAGTACTTC.

The chain couples TRBV29-1 to TRBJ1-5; D perhaps matches TRBD1 (5 bases). The CDR3 covers 12 residues. Germline CDR1 SQVTM, CDR2 ANQGSEA. The V and J ends lost 6 bases and 3 bases respectively, with 9 bases between them. The CDR3 DNA is TGCAGCGTGGGGACGGACAATCAGCCCCAGCATTTT. Protein product: CSVGTDNQPQHF.

This CDR3 is CASSLEGEYNEQFF. The CDR3, as DNA: TGTGCCAGCAGCTTGGAGGGAGAGTACAATGAGCAGTTCTTC. The V gene is TRBV5-8, the J gene TRBJ2-1; possibly TRBD2 for D (5 bases). CDR3 length: 14 residues. V lost 0 bases and J lost 4, with 8 bases in between. Germline V gene data show CDR1 as SGHTS and CDR2 as YDEGEE.

V and J are TRBV11-3 and TRBJ1-2; no clear D. The CDR3 is 13 residues long. V was pared by 2 bases and J by 4 bases, with 8 bases between. Germline V gene data show CDR1 as SGHNT and CDR2 as YENEEA. This CDR3 reads CASSLTELYGYTF. For the CDR3, the DNA is TGTGCCAGCAGCTTAACAGAGCTCTATGGCTACACCTTC.

The CDR3 coding sequence is TGTGCCAGTAGTAGAGCGGGAGTGGAGACCCAGTACTTC. It yields the protein CASSRAGVETQYF. The chain carries TRBV19 and TRBJ2-5, with TRBD2 identical over 8 bases. This CDR3 has 13 amino acids. The germline gives CDR1 LNHDA, CDR2 SQIVND (reference sequence). With 4 bases clipped from V and 5 bases from J, the junction kept 3 bases outside the gene matches.

In this sample, this clone turned up a few times. The V call is TRBV11-3, the J call TRBJ1-1; D is ambiguous. The CDR3 extends over 12 amino acids. Germline values: CDR1 SGHNT, CDR2 YENEEA. Between the trimmed V and J ends, which lost 5 bases and 6 bases, there was a span of 10 bases. Written as DNA, the CDR3 is TGTGCCAGCAGCCCCGGACGGGCTGAAGCTTTCTTT. Translating gives CASSPGRAEAFF.

In its sample, this clone was seen once. CDR3 bases: TGCAGCGTTGAAGATCCCAGGGCGGATGAGCAGTTCTTC. Translated: CSVEDPRADEQFF. The chain has TRBV29-1 and TRBJ2-1; D possibly corresponds to TRBD1 (5 bases). CDR3 size: 13 residues. The V and J ends lost 0 bases and 8 bases respectively, with 11 bases between them. CDR1 and CDR2 (germline): SQVTM, ANQGSEA.

V gene TRBV10-3 combines with J gene TRBJ2-3; 10 nucleotides line up with TRBD2. Losses at the gene ends were 8 bases for V and 2 bases for J; bases not matched to a gene: 16. Germline V gene sequence: CDR1 ENHRY, CDR2 SYGVKD. The CDR3 sequence is 18 residues long. CDR3 nucleotide sequence: TGTGCCATCGCTAGTCAGGGGAATAGCGGGAGGTCCACAGATACGCAGTATTTT. Amino acid sequence: CAIASQGNSGRSTDTQYF.

This clone occurred once. The CDR3, as DNA: TGTGCCAGCAGCCCCAGGACAGGGGGCTCCCTGAACACTGAAGCTTTCTTT. It is translated as CASSPRTGGSLNTEAFF. The chain links TRBV9 to TRBJ1-1; 11 bases align to TRBD1. Germline-derived CDR1 and CDR2 are SGDLS and YYNGEE. After removal of 4 bases from V and 0 bases from J, the junction contained 8 bases not matched to a gene. The CDR3 is 17 amino acids. The full variable domain, its missing parts supplied by reference TRBV9 and TRBJ1-1, is DSGVTQTPKHLITATGQRVTLRCSPRSGDLSVYWYQQSLDQGLQFLIQYYNGEERAKGNILERFSAQQFPDLHSELNLSSLELGDSALYFCASSPRTGGSLNTEAFFGQGTRLTVV.

The V call is TRBV11-3, the J call TRBJ1-1, with a tentative D call TRBD1 (5 bases). CDR3 length equals 15 residues. Trimming pared 3 bases from V and 1 base from J, leaving 12 bases between. Per the germline V gene, CDR1 is SGHNT and CDR2 is YENEEA. The CDR3 bases are TGTGCCAGCAGCTTCCGGGGGGTGACGAACACTGAAGCTTTCTTT. Translation gives CASSFRGVTNTEAFF.

The chain carries TRBV29-1 and TRBJ2-1; 9 bases match TRBD2. The CDR3 is 13 residues long. Germline V lookup: CDR1 SQVTM, CDR2 ANQGSEA. The junction had 1 base not matched to a gene; V was cut back by 4 bases and J by 3 bases. The CDR3 is CSVVSGSYNEQFF. DNA for the CDR3: TGCAGCGTTGTTAGCGGGAGCTACAATGAGCAGTTCTTC.

J is TRBJ2-1 and V is TRBV18; a possible D gene is TRBD2 (6 bases). The CDR3 loop spans 15 amino acids. The V gene's germline CDR1 is KGHSH and CDR2 LQKENI. V lost 1 base and J 8 bases, leaving 15 bases between the germline ends. CDR3 amino acids: CASSPRGQGGYEQFF. CDR3 sequence (DNA): TGTGCCAGCTCACCACGGGGTCAGGGAGGTTATGAGCAGTTCTTC.

The V and J genes are TRBV2 and TRBJ1-1, with D possibly TRBD1 on 6 matching bases. Germline V gives CDR1 SNHLY, CDR2 FYNNEI. The CDR3 consists of 15 residues. V lost 4 bases, J lost 9 bases, and 21 bases lay in between. The CDR3 spells CASSGRQEAARQAFF. CDR3 nucleotides: TGTGCCAGCAGTGGCCGACAGGAGGCGGCTCGTCAAGCTTTCTTT.

This clone is a singleton in its sample. V gene TRBV2 combines with J gene TRBJ1-1; D is unclear. Germline V gene data show CDR1 as SNHLY and CDR2 as FYNNEI. Between the trimmed V and J ends, which lost 7 bases and 0 bases, there was a span of 12 bases. This CDR3 region has 14 residues. For the CDR3, the DNA is TGTGCCAGCACCTTCGGGCGGATGAACACTGAAGCTTTCTTT. It yields the protein CASTFGRMNTEAFF. The whole variable domain, remainder taken from reference TRBV2 and TRBJ1-1, is EPEVTQTPSHQVTQMGQEVILRCVPISNHLYFYWYRQILGQKVEFLVSFYNNEISEKSEIFDDQFSVERPDGSNFTLKIRSTKLEDSAMYFCASTFGRMNTEAFFGQGTRLTVV.

The chain uses TRBV29-1 and TRBJ2-3, with a weak D call TRBD2 (6 bases). The CDR3 sequence is 17 residues long. The V gene's germline CDR1 is SQVTM and CDR2 ANQGSEA. The V gene lost 5 bases and the J gene lost 0 bases, with 21 bases spanning the gap. The CDR3 loop is CSVILREPTYSTDTQYF. CDR3 nucleotides: TGCAGCGTTATTTTGCGGGAACCGACATACAGCACAGATACGCAGTATTTT.

The chain combines TRBV9 with TRBJ2-1; maybe TRBD1 (5 bases). This CDR3 region has 17 residues. The V gene lost 4 bases and the J gene lost 6 bases, with 23 bases spanning the gap. Germline V gives CDR1 SGDLS, CDR2 YYNGEE. The CDR3 region has the DNA TGTGCCAGCAGCCCGTCTTTCCGGACACAACTTTCCAATGAGCAGTTCTTC. This sequence encodes CASSPSFRTQLSNEQFF.

This clone was counted between two and nine times. The CDR3 DNA reads as TGTGCCAGCAGCTTAGGTACAGATGGCTACACCTTC. It translates to CASSLGTDGYTF. This chain joins TRBV13 and TRBJ1-2; D remains ambiguous. Germline CDR1 and CDR2: PRHDT and FYEKMQ (reference sequence). CDR3 length: 12 amino acids. V was cut by 0 bases and J by 6 bases, with 5 bases left in between.

This sequence joins TRBV11-3 and TRBJ1-1, with a weak D call TRBD1 (6 bases). CDR1 and CDR2 (germline): SGHNT, YENEEA. CDR3 length: 15 residues. V lost 1 base to trimming and J lost 5 bases, with 14 bases between them. CDR3 in DNA: TGTGCCAGCAGCTTAGGGGAGAGGGGGGATACTGAAGCTTTCTTT. It codes for CASSLGERGDTEAFF.

The V call is TRBV11-2, the J call TRBJ2-7, with D tentatively TRBD2 (7 bases). V lost 6 bases to trimming and J lost 5 bases, with 11 bases between them. This CDR3 comprises 12 residues. Germline V gives CDR1 SGHAT, CDR2 FQNNGV. The CDR3 DNA reads TGTGCCAGCAGGGGGGCGGGGGACGAGCAGTACTTC. Translation gives CASRGAGDEQYF.

This sequence joins TRBV28 and TRBJ1-1, with unresolved D. The CDR3 sequence is 15 residues long. The ends were cut back, 5 bases at V and 6 bases at J, with 19 bases in the middle. Germline CDR1 MDHEN, CDR2 SYDVKM. CDR3 sequence: CASSLSSPQVAEAFF. Written as DNA, the CDR3 is TGTGCCAGCAGTCTATCCTCCCCCCAGGTTGCTGAAGCTTTCTTT.